The 28 T cell receptor beta chains listed next were all sequenced from one sample in a study of OX40 agonist ivuxolimab in advanced cancers. Sequenced by immunoSEQ multiplex PCR; TCRdb stores in-frame clones only, minus some. The table has some 150,000 clones, roughly 91% seen once. This specimen was CD4+ or CD8+ T cells sorted from blood, taken in a trial of the OX40 agonist ivuxolimab. The source of these receptors is an adult with an advanced solid tumor such as melanoma, head and neck, liver or kidney cancer.

The gene calls are TRBV9 and TRBJ1-1; D may be TRBD1 (5 bases). CDR3 length equals 12 residues. With 4 bases removed from V and 5 bases from J, the gap between germline ends came to 9 bases. CDR1 SGDLS and CDR2 YYNGEE come from the germline V gene. The CDR3 DNA reads as TGTGCCAGCAGCAGAGGGGTGACTGAAGCTTTCTTT. It translates to CASSRGVTEAFF.

The CDR3 coding sequence is TGCGCCAGCAGCATGACGGGGAACACTGAAGCTTTCTTT. Residues: CASSMTGNTEAFF. V gene TRBV5-1 combines with J gene TRBJ1-1; no clear D. The CDR3 has 13 residues. Trimming took 4 bases from V and 1 from J, leaving 8 bases between them. Germline V lookup: CDR1 SGHRS, CDR2 YFSETQ.

This chain uses TRBV18 with TRBJ1-5, with a possible D match to TRBD1 (6 bases). Per the germline V gene, CDR1 is KGHSH and CDR2 is LQKENI. The CDR3 runs 14 residues. The V gene lost 6 bases and the J gene lost 3 bases, with 12 bases spanning the gap. The CDR3, as DNA: TGTGCCAGCTCCCCGGACAGCTCCAATCAGCCCCAGCATTTT. As protein: CASSPDSSNQPQHF.

V gene TRBV10-3 combines with J gene TRBJ1-1, with 7 bases that match TRBD1. The trim removed 6 bases at V and 2 bases at J, leaving 6 bases unmatched. The CDR3 spans 14 residues. Germline CDR1 reads ENHRY; CDR2 reads SYGVKD. CDR3 nucleotides: TGTGCCATCAGGTGGGGACAGTCTAACACTGAAGCTTTCTTT. Its protein is CAIRWGQSNTEAFF.

The table lists this clone with a count of one. CDR3 region: CSAAHIQGDTQYF. In DNA, the CDR3 is TGCAGCGCTGCACATATACAAGGAGATACGCAGTATTTT. The rearrangement joins TRBV29-1 to TRBJ2-3; no reliable D call. Per the germline V gene, CDR1 is SQVTM and CDR2 is ANQGSEA. The CDR3 loop spans 13 amino acids. V was trimmed by 7 bases and J by 5 bases, leaving 16 bases between them.

V and J are TRBV18 and TRBJ2-1, with 7 bases identical to TRBD2. CDR3 length: 13 residues. CDR1 is KGHSH and CDR2 is LQKENI in the germline V gene. The V and J ends lost 3 bases and 6 bases, in that order; junction bases with no gene match: 2. CDR3 amino acids: CASSPGLVNEQFF. The CDR3 nucleotides are TGTGCCAGCTCACCCGGACTAGTCAATGAGCAGTTCTTC.

V and J are TRBV5-1 and TRBJ1-1; the match to TRBD1 covers 9 bases. This CDR3 has 14 amino acids. The junction had 8 bases not matched to a gene; V was cut back by 5 bases and J by 6 bases. Per the germline V gene, CDR1 is SGHRS and CDR2 is YFSETQ. DNA for the CDR3: TGCGCCAGCAGTACGGGACAGGGAACCTCTGAAGCTTTCTTT. Translated, it gives CASSTGQGTSEAFF.

The V gene is TRBV7-9, the J gene TRBJ2-5; D possibly corresponds to TRBD2 (7 bases). The CDR3 is 15 residues long. With 3 bases removed from V and 5 bases from J, the gap between germline ends came to 16 bases. Germline-derived CDR1 and CDR2 are SEHNR and FQNEAQ (reference sequence). The CDR3 protein is CASSLGTGGEETQYF. The CDR3 nucleotides read TGTGCCAGCAGCTTGGGGACGGGGGGCGAGGAGACCCAGTACTTC.

This chain uses TRBV18 with TRBJ2-1, with 10 bases fitting TRBD2. V gave up 3 bases and J gave up 8 bases; unmatched junction bases: 10. CDR3 length equals 16 residues. Per germline, CDR1 KGHSH and CDR2 LQKENI. CDR3 DNA: TGTGCCAGCTCACCGCGGACTAGCGGACCCCGAGATGAGCAGTTCTTC. This sequence encodes CASSPRTSGPRDEQFF.

This clone was found once. The rearrangement uses TRBV16 and TRBJ1-2; D might be TRBD1 (5 bases). This CDR3 contains 14 residues. V lost 4 bases and J 7 bases, leaving 16 bases between the germline ends. Germline CDR1 reads KGHSY; CDR2 reads FQNENV. CDR3 region: CASSLNAQGSGYTF. The DNA for the CDR3 is TGTGCCAGCAGCCTGAATGCTCAGGGTAGTGGCTACACCTTC.

The chain is built from TRBV18 and TRBJ2-5; TRBD1 agrees at 9 bases. Germline CDR1 reads KGHSH; CDR2 reads LQKENI. This CDR3 is 15 amino acids long. V gave up 2 bases and J gave up 7 bases; unmatched junction bases: 8. The CDR3 nucleotides are TGTGCCAGCTCACCATCGTCGGGACAGGGAGGGACCCAGTACTTC. Its protein product is CASSPSSGQGGTQYF. Drawing the rest from reference TRBV18 and TRBJ2-5, the complete variable domain is NAGVMQNPRHLVRRRGQEARLRCSPMKGHSHVYWYRQLPEEGLKFMVYLQKENIIDESGMPKERFSAEFPKEGPSILRIQQVVRGDSAAYFCASSPSSGQGGTQYFGPGTRLLVL.

V usage is TRBV5-4 and J usage is TRBJ1-1; 9 bases line up with TRBD1. The V gene end was trimmed by 2 bases and the J gene end by 6 bases; junction bases not matched to a gene: 5. There are 14 residues in the CDR3. Looked up from germline, CDR1 is SGHNT and CDR2 is YYREEE (reference sequence). CDR3 region: CASSLMGQGSEAFF. The CDR3 DNA reads as TGTGCCAGCAGCTTAATGGGACAGGGTTCTGAAGCTTTCTTT.

CDR3 sequence: CASSGLSTGELFF. The CDR3 DNA is TGTGCCAGCAGTGGTCTCTCAACCGGGGAGCTGTTTTTT. The chain couples TRBV6-1 to TRBJ2-2, with unresolved D. The CDR3 covers 13 residues. V lost 4 bases and J 5 bases, leaving 8 bases between the germline ends. In germline, CDR1 is MNHNS, CDR2 SASEGT.

The CDR3 loop is CASTVGSGATQETQYF. CDR3 sequence (DNA): TGTGCCAGCACCGTAGGTAGCGGGGCTACCCAAGAGACCCAGTACTTC. The rearrangement uses TRBV11-2 and TRBJ2-5, with TRBD2 identical over 8 bases. V shed 7 bases, J shed 1 base, and the junction held 11 bases outside the gene matches. CDR3 length: 16 amino acids. Germline V gene data show CDR1 as SGHAT and CDR2 as FQNNGV.

The chain uses TRBV5-4 and TRBJ1-2, with a tentative D call TRBD1 (6 bases). Trimming left V 7 bases short and J 4 bases short, with 14 bases between. Germline V CDR1 and CDR2: SGHNT, YYREEE (reference sequence). The CDR3 sequence is 13 residues long. The CDR3 sequence: CASGGQGFYGYTF. For the CDR3, the DNA is TGTGCCAGCGGGGGGCAGGGGTTCTATGGCTACACCTTC.

The V call is TRBV29-1, the J call TRBJ2-7; 9 positions match TRBD2. The length of the CDR3 is 16 residues. The J segment lost 2 bases and the V segment lost 4 bases, leaving 12 bases of the junction unmatched. Germline CDR1 SQVTM, CDR2 ANQGSEA. Here the CDR3 DNA reads TGCAGCGTTGGCTCCCGAACTAGCGGGTATACCTACGAGCAGTACTTC. Its translation is CSVGSRTSGYTYEQYF.

CDR3 coding DNA: TGTGCCAGCAGTTTGGGAATTTATAATTCACCCCTCCACTTT. This sequence encodes CASSLGIYNSPLHF. The chain is built from TRBV27 and TRBJ1-6; D gene uncertain. The V end lost 3 bases, the J end lost 4 bases, and 7 bases lay between the germline ends. The CDR3 runs to 14 residues. CDR1 and CDR2 from the germline V gene are MNHEY and SMNVEV (reference sequence).

This chain uses TRBV6-5 with TRBJ1-2; no reliable D call. CDR3 length equals 15 residues. V was trimmed by 0 bases and J by 0 bases, leaving 8 bases between them. The germline CDR1 and CDR2 sequences are MNHEY and SVGAGI. The CDR3 nucleotides are TGTGCCAGCAGTTACTCGGCCACCTCTAACTATGGCTACACCTTC. Its protein is CASSYSATSNYGYTF.

The rearrangement joins TRBV5-1 to TRBJ2-2; D is undetermined. Deletions cut 0 bases from V and 5 bases from J, with 8 bases between. The CDR3 covers 14 residues. Germline CDR1 SGHRS, CDR2 YFSETQ. The CDR3: CASSLAPATGELFF. CDR3 coding DNA: TGCGCCAGCAGCTTGGCCCCAGCTACCGGGGAGCTGTTTTTT.

This sequence joins TRBV9 and TRBJ2-7, with 9 nucleotides matching TRBD2. Trimming took 4 bases from V and 2 from J; bases not matched to a gene: 4. This CDR3 spans 14 amino acids. Germline assignment: CDR1 SGDLS and CDR2 YYNGEE. This CDR3 is CASSPQRGAYEQYF. The CDR3 bases are TGTGCCAGCAGCCCCCAGCGGGGGGCCTACGAGCAGTACTTC.

The rearrangement joins TRBV2 to TRBJ1-1, with D perhaps TRBD1 (6 bases). The CDR3 totals 14 residues. The V end lost 7 bases, the J end lost 3 bases, and 15 bases lay between the germline ends. Germline values: CDR1 SNHLY, CDR2 FYNNEI. CDR3 sequence reads: CASTMVGGDTEAFF. CDR3 in DNA: TGTGCCAGCACCATGGTAGGGGGGGACACTGAAGCTTTCTTT.

This chain connects TRBV18 to TRBJ2-7; D remains ambiguous. In germline, CDR1 is KGHSH, CDR2 LQKENI. This CDR3 has 13 amino acids. Deletions cut 2 bases from V and 3 bases from J, with 8 bases between. The CDR3 region is CASSPITDYEQYF. Here the CDR3 DNA reads TGTGCCAGCTCACCAATCACAGACTACGAGCAGTACTTC.

The chain employs TRBV5-4 and TRBJ2-7; 14 bases match TRBD2. Germline loops: CDR1 SGHNT, CDR2 YYREEE (reference sequence). The CDR3 covers 14 residues. V lost 6 bases, J lost 6 bases, and 5 bases stayed unmatched. CDR3 DNA: TGTGCCAGCACCATGGGACTAGCGGGAGCCGAGCAGTACTTC. Translated: CASTMGLAGAEQYF.

Note on this clone: The sample has other DNA sequences that encode this CDR3 too. The rearrangement links TRBV28 to TRBJ1-5; D is ambiguous. V shed 2 bases and J shed 7 bases, with 6 bases lying between them. Germline assignment: CDR1 MDHEN and CDR2 SYDVKM. The CDR3 is 12 amino acids. The CDR3 DNA reads as TGTGCCAGCAGTTTACCGGGGCAGCCCCAGCATTTT. Amino acids: CASSLPGQPQHF.

The chain couples TRBV7-2 to TRBJ1-1; TRBD1 matches 7 bases. The CDR3 loop spans 14 amino acids. Trimming cost V 5 bases and J 4 bases; bases outside gene matches: 7. The germline CDR1 and CDR2 sequences are SGHTA and FQGNSA. CDR3 amino acids: CASSRSTGRTEAFF. In DNA, the CDR3 is TGTGCCAGCAGCCGGTCGACAGGGCGCACTGAAGCTTTCTTT.

The chain joins TRBV5-1 to TRBJ1-1; 10 positions match TRBD1. V lost 4 bases and J lost 1; bases outside the gene matches: 13. The germline V gene encodes CDR1 SGHRS and CDR2 YFSETQ. The CDR3 has 18 amino acids. CDR3 bases: TGCGCCAGCAGCGCCTCCCGGGACAGGGGCGGCCGGAACACTGAAGCTTTCTTT. Its translation is CASSASRDRGGRNTEAFF.

This rearrangement joins TRBV5-1 to TRBJ2-3; D gene ambiguous. V lost 5 bases to trimming and J lost 5 bases, with 9 bases between them. The CDR3 is 12 amino acids. Germline V lookup: CDR1 SGHRS, CDR2 YFSETQ. DNA for the CDR3: TGCGCCAGCAGGGTCCTGGAAGATACGCAGTATTTT. This translates into CASRVLEDTQYF.

The chain joins TRBV28 to TRBJ2-1; 7 bases are a match to TRBD1. The CDR3 consists of 12 residues. J gave up 5 bases and V 5 bases, and 0 bases lay outside the gene matches. From germline, CDR1 is MDHEN and CDR2 SYDVKM. The CDR3 DNA is TGTGCCAGCAGTGACAGGGACAATGAGCAGTTCTTC. Protein: CASSDRDNEQFF.